What follows are 17 T cell receptor beta chains derived from one specimen sequenced in a study of shared clonotypes between healthy human individuals. This table comes from immunoSEQ multiplex PCR, and its TCRdb copy is limited to in-frame clones, with some not included. This sample has 550,000 to 800,000 clones, with over 65% found just once. The material sequenced was memory CD4+ T cells sorted from blood. The sample's subset: CD45RA-negative fraction. The origin of the receptors is a woman in her twenties or thirties in good health.

The J gene is TRBJ1-5, the V gene TRBV6-1, with 8 bases that match TRBD1. Germline values: CDR1 MNHNS, CDR2 SASEGT. This CDR3 region has 14 residues. V was clipped by 7 bases and J by 11 bases; unmatched bases: 13. The CDR3 DNA reads TGTGCCAGCACCACAATGGTCACAGGGGGGACCCAGCATTTT. Residues: CASTTMVTGGTQHF.

The V gene is TRBV6-1, the J gene TRBJ1-1; D call uncertain. Germline values: CDR1 MNHNS, CDR2 SASEGT. Trimming pared 6 bases from V and 5 bases from J, leaving 10 bases between. This CDR3 has 12 amino acids. CDR3 in amino acids: CASRKGETEAFF. CDR3 DNA: TGTGCCAGCAGGAAAGGCGAGACTGAAGCTTTCTTT.

The CDR3 bases are TGTGCCAGCAGCTTCCTGACAGGGGGTTATGGCTACACCTTC. The encoded protein is CASSFLTGGYGYTF. This rearrangement joins TRBV7-6 to TRBJ1-2; 9 positions match TRBD1. Germline V gene data show CDR1 as SGHVS and CDR2 as FNYEAQ. V was pared by 3 bases and J by 5 bases, with 4 bases of the junction left unmatched. The CDR3 has 14 residues.

CDR3 sequence: CASSQDKGLAGVNEQFF. The CDR3 DNA reads TGCGCCAGCAGCCAAGATAAGGGACTAGCGGGAGTCAATGAGCAGTTCTTC. V and J are TRBV4-1 and TRBJ2-1; 14 nucleotides agree with TRBD2. This CDR3 region has 17 residues. The germline CDR1 and CDR2 sequences are MGHRA and YSYEKL. The V segment lost 0 bases and the J segment 6 bases; nucleotides outside the gene matches: 4.

The CDR3 loop is CSVPGTPRDTQYF. The CDR3 nucleotides read TGCAGCGTTCCGGGGACGCCTCGAGATACGCAGTATTTT. The genes are TRBV29-1 and TRBJ2-3, with D perhaps being TRBD1 or TRBD2 (5 bases each). The length of the CDR3 is 13 residues. Trimming left V 5 bases short and J 5 bases short, with 14 bases between. Per germline, CDR1 SQVTM and CDR2 ANQGSEA.

This chain joins TRBV9 and TRBJ1-5, with 7 bases identical to TRBD1. The junction had 11 bases not matched to a gene; V was cut back by 4 bases and J by 7 bases. The CDR3 has 15 residues. CDR1 and CDR2 from the germline V gene are SGDLS and YYNGEE. The CDR3 sequence is CASSISRAGGQPQHF. CDR3 sequence (DNA): TGTGCCAGCAGCATTAGTAGGGCAGGGGGACAGCCCCAGCATTTT.

This clone was seen more than once but under ten times. The chain joins TRBV7-8 to TRBJ2-2; the match to TRBD2 covers 12 bases. Germline-derived CDR1 and CDR2 are SGHVS and FQNEAQ. This CDR3 spans 17 amino acids. With V trimmed by 5 bases and J by 8 bases, 12 bases remained unmatched. The CDR3 loop reads CASSPSGTSGLAGELFF. DNA of the CDR3: TGTGCCAGCAGCCCTAGTGGGACTAGCGGGTTAGCAGGGGAGCTGTTTTTT.

This clone was recorded a few times. J is TRBJ2-1 and V is TRBV2, with unresolved D. This CDR3 region has 14 residues. Trimming took 1 base from V and 2 from J, leaving 6 bases between them. In germline, CDR1 is SNHLY, CDR2 FYNNEI. The CDR3: CASSEVGTYNEQFF. The CDR3, as DNA: TGTGCCAGCAGTGAAGTGGGAACCTACAATGAGCAGTTCTTC. Using reference TRBV2 and TRBJ2-1 for the parts outside the CDR3, the full variable domain is EPEVTQTPSHQVTQMGQEVILRCVPISNHLYFYWYRQILGQKVEFLVSFYNNEISEKSEIFDDQFSVERPDGSNFTLKIRSTKLEDSAMYFCASSEVGTYNEQFFGPGTRLTVL.

The chain's CDR3 is CASTRGRGSRDTQYF. The CDR3 DNA is TGCGCCAGCACAAGGGGGCGCGGGAGTAGAGATACGCAGTATTTT. The chain carries TRBV4-1 and TRBJ2-3, with D tentatively TRBD1 or TRBD2 (7 bases each). The V gene lost 7 bases and the J gene lost 5 bases, with 19 bases spanning the gap. Germline CDR1 reads MGHRA; CDR2 reads YSYEKL. This CDR3 has 15 amino acids.

This clone showed up just a few times. It is likely a read error: a sequence one base away is far more abundant. The same CDR3 also results from other DNA sequences found in this sample. The gene calls are TRBV7-9 and TRBJ2-7; 7 bases match TRBD2. Germline CDR1 and CDR2: SEHNR and FQNEAQ (reference sequence). V was pared by 5 bases and J by 0 bases, with 4 bases of the junction left unmatched. This CDR3 region has 14 residues. The CDR3 sequence is CASSLQRDSYEQYF. The DNA for the CDR3 is TGTGCCAGCAGCCTCCAGCGGGACTCCTACGAGCAGTACTTC.

There are a few counts of this clone. This chain joins TRBV11-2 and TRBJ2-2; D gene unclear. Germline CDR1 is SGHAT and CDR2 is FQNNGV. The CDR3 covers 13 residues. V lost 5 bases and J lost 1, with 5 bases in between. The CDR3 here is CASSKGNTGELFF. CDR3 in DNA: TGTGCCAGCAGCAAGGGGAACACCGGGGAGCTGTTTTTT.

The chain employs TRBV7-9 and TRBJ2-7; TRBD2 aligns across 8 bases. V trimming: 2 bases; J trimming: 0 bases; junction bases outside the gene matches: 6. The CDR3 runs to 16 residues. Germline V lookup: CDR1 SEHNR, CDR2 FQNEAQ (reference sequence). CDR3 sequence (DNA): TGTGCCAGCAGCTTATCGGGGAGCGGGAGCTCCTACGAGCAGTACTTC. Translation: CASSLSGSGSSYEQYF.

The J gene is TRBJ1-1, the V gene TRBV19, with a possible D match to TRBD1 (6 bases). From germline, CDR1 is LNHDA and CDR2 SQIVND (reference sequence). V shed 0 bases and J shed 11 bases, with 13 bases lying between them. CDR3 length equals 13 residues. The CDR3 DNA sequence: TGTGCCAGTAGTATAGAGGGGGCTCTCCGGGCTTTCTTT. It yields the protein CASSIEGALRAFF.

The chain couples TRBV18 to TRBJ2-5; D may correspond to TRBD1 or TRBD2 (7 bases each). The end of the DNA is better explained by TRBJ2-7, so the J call may be wrong. Germline lookup yields CDR1 KGHSH and CDR2 LQKENI. The CDR3 extends over 13 amino acids. CDR3 region: CASSGGDSYEQYF. CDR3 nucleotide sequence: TGTGCCAGCTCGGGAGGGGACAGCTACGAGCAGTACTTC.

A note on this clone: This CDR3 is also generated by other DNA sequences in the sample. V gene TRBV29-1 combines with J gene TRBJ1-5, with 9 bases aligning to TRBD1. The CDR3 has 12 residues. Unmatched junction bases numbered 1, after V lost 6 bases and J lost 4 bases. Per germline, CDR1 SQVTM and CDR2 ANQGSEA. In DNA, the CDR3 is TGCAGCGTGGGGACAGGGAATCAGCCCCAGCATTTT. This encodes CSVGTGNQPQHF.

The V and J genes are TRBV5-5 and TRBJ2-7, with D perhaps assigned TRBD1 or TRBD2 (5 bases each). V was pared by 0 bases and J by 8 bases, with 12 bases between. This CDR3 is 13 amino acids long. Looked up from germline, CDR1 is SGHKS and CDR2 is YYEKEE (reference sequence). The chain's CDR3 is CASSLEWGSKQYF. The CDR3 nucleotides read TGTGCCAGCAGCTTGGAGTGGGGGAGTAAGCAGTACTTC.

In its sample, this clone was seen once. The chain carries TRBV6-5 and TRBJ2-7; 11 bases are shared with TRBD2. V lost 2 bases and J lost 5; bases outside the gene matches: 8. Looked up from germline, CDR1 is MNHEY and CDR2 is SVGAGI. The CDR3 is 16 amino acids. CDR3 protein: CASSYTSSGRPNEQYF. CDR3 nucleotides: TGTGCCAGCAGTTACACTTCTAGCGGGAGGCCCAACGAGCAGTACTTC.